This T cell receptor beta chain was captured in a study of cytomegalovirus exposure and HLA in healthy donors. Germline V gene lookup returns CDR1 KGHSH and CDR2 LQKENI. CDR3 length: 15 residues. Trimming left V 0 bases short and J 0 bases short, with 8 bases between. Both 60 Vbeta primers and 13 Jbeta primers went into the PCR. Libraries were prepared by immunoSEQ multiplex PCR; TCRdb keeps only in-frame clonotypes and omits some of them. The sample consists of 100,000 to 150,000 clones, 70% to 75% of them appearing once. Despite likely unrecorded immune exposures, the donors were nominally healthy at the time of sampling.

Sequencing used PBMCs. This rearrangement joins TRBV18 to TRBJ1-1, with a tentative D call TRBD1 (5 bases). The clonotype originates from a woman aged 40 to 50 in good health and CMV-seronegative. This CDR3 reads CASSPPEGMNTEAFF. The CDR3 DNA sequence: TGTGCCAGCTCACCACCGGAGGGGATGAACACTGAAGCTTTCTTT.